The clone carrying this T cell receptor (beta chain) has at least ten counts. This sample is drawn from a study of human T cells and chemical hapten exposure. Documented time point: patch test 2, 6 weeks after DPC sensitization. Treatment described: therapeutic diphenylcyclopropenone sensitization with weekly scalp DPC. The CDR3 covers 15 residues. CDR1 SGHTA and CDR2 FQGTGA come from the germline V gene. Trimming removed 0 bases from V and 4 bases from J; junction bases left unmatched: 6. TCRdb called the RACE reads again in MiXCR, with one record for every CDR3 protein. The sample lists about 85,000 distinct CDR3 sequences, about 9.9% occurring once.

The source material was whole blood, sampled in connection with sensitization to the hapten diphenylcyclopropenone (DPC). The source of this sequence is a man aged 18-30 years with alopecia areata. Some clones in this sample may be carry-over from other donors' samples. The genes are TRBV7-3 and TRBJ2-7, with 7 nucleotides matching TRBD2. The CDR3 protein is CASSLTSGPKYEQYF. CDR3 DNA: TGTGCCAGCAGCTTAACTAGCGGGCCTAAATACGAGCAGTACTTC.